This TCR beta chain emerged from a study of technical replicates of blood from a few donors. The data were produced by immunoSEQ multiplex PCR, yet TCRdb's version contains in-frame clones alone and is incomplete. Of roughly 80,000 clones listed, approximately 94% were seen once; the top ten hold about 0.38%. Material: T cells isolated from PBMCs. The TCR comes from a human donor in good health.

In DNA form, the CDR3 reads TGCGCCAGCAGCCCCGGGACATATTACGAGCAGTACTTC. This encodes CASSPGTYYEQYF. The chain links TRBV4-3 to TRBJ2-7, with D perhaps matching TRBD1 (6 bases). In germline, CDR1 is LGHNA, CDR2 YSLEER. The CDR3 has 13 residues. Trimming left V 4 bases short and J 4 bases short, with 11 bases between.